One and the same sample provided the 20 T cell receptor beta chains below, sequenced in a study of regulatory T cells in long-lasting Graves disease. Arm-PCR of CDR3 regions and iRepertoire HTBI primers were used to build TCR beta libraries. TCRdb reprocessed the multiplex PCR reads with MiXCR, giving one entry per CDR3 protein. This table holds roughly 420,000 distinct CDR3 sequences, 12% to 15% found once. As to time point: newly diagnosed GD, antithyroid drugs for less than 3 months. The TCR library used RNA extracted from PBMCs. These data were likewise used in another study, on T cells in Graves' hyperthyroidism and ophthalmopathy.

Sequenced here: peripheral blood mononuclear cells (PBMCs), sampled at new diagnosis, from a patient treated with antithyroid drugs. The origin of the receptors is a woman aged 45-65 years with Graves disease.

The CDR3 nucleotides are TGTGCCAGCAGCCGGGGGGCTAGCGGAACCTACGAGCAGTACTTC. It yields the protein CASSRGASGTYEQYF. This chain connects TRBV6-1 to TRBJ2-7, with a possible D match to TRBD2 (7 bases). Trimming took 6 bases from V and 2 from J, leaving 17 bases between them. Germline-derived CDR1 and CDR2 are MNHNS and SASEGT. CDR3 size: 15 residues.

This clonotype was counted at least ten times. The chain recombines TRBV3-1 with TRBJ2-5, with D uncertain. V was clipped by 1 base and J by 0 bases, with 21 bases between them. Germline V CDR1 and CDR2: LGHDT, YNNKEL (reference sequence). This CDR3 is 19 amino acids long. This CDR3 is CASSQALGRVVLDQETQYF. The CDR3, as DNA: TGTGCCAGCAGCCAAGCGCTCGGGCGCGTGGTGCTAGACCAAGAGACCCAGTACTTC.

This clonotype showed up just a few times. The chain links TRBV18 to TRBJ2-7; D gene unclear. CDR1 is KGHSH, CDR2 LQKENI, per germline. The CDR3 is 15 residues long. V was trimmed by 4 bases and J by 0 bases, leaving 13 bases between them. The CDR3 coding sequence is TGTGCCAGCTCACAAACACAGAGGAGCTCCTACGAGCAGTACTTC. It translates to CASSQTQRSSYEQYF.

This clonotype was seen more than once but under ten times. The chain joins TRBV12-3 or TRBV12-4 to TRBJ2-5; 15 positions agree with TRBD2. The CDR3 contains 16 residues. Trimming at V came to 5 bases and at J to 4 bases, leaving 5 bases not matched to a gene. The CDR3 region has the DNA TGTGCCAGCAGTCCAATGGGACTAGCGGGAGGAGAGACCCAGTACTTC. Its translation: CASSPMGLAGGETQYF.

The table lists this clonotype with a few counts. The chain joins TRBV4-1 to TRBJ2-2; 9 bases line up with TRBD2. Looked up from germline, CDR1 is MGHRA and CDR2 is YSYEKL. This CDR3 spans 16 amino acids. After removal of 6 bases from V and 5 bases from J, the junction contained 10 bases not matched to a gene. For the CDR3, the DNA is TGCGCCAGCAGACCTATAGCGGGAGTTCGGACCGGGGAGCTGTTTTTT. It translates to CASRPIAGVRTGELFF.

The chain is built from TRBV6-2 or TRBV6-3 and TRBJ2-3, with 9 nucleotides matching TRBD1. V lost 0 bases, J lost 5 bases, and 6 bases stayed unmatched. The CDR3 runs 16 residues. Germline V gives CDR1 MNHEY, CDR2 SVGEGT. Written as DNA, the CDR3 is TGTGCCAGCAGTTACTCCGGGACAGGGAGTTTAGATACGCAGTATTTT. Translating it yields CASSYSGTGSLDTQYF.

The rearrangement joins TRBV20-1 to TRBJ1-5; D unresolved. The germline gives CDR1 DFQATT, CDR2 SNEGSKA (reference sequence). The CDR3 is 16 residues long. V shed 1 base and J shed 4 bases, with 17 bases lying between them. DNA for the CDR3: TGCAGTGCTAGAGGTCTAATGTTGGGGATGAATCAGCCCCAGCATTTT. Encoded protein: CSARGLMLGMNQPQHF.

This clonotype turned up a few times. The chain links TRBV5-1 to TRBJ1-1; 9 nucleotides agree with TRBD1. There are 16 residues in the CDR3. Germline loops: CDR1 SGHRS, CDR2 YFSETQ. V dropped 2 bases and J dropped 1; count of bases not matched to a gene: 6. CDR3 bases: TGCGCCAGCAGCTTCACGGACAGGGGTGAGAACACTGAAGCTTTCTTT. Translated, it gives CASSFTDRGENTEAFF.

This clonotype came up many times. The chain carries TRBV7-9 and TRBJ2-3; no clear D. This CDR3 comprises 14 residues. Germline CDR1 SEHNR, CDR2 FQNEAQ (reference sequence). V gave up 2 bases and J gave up 4 bases, with 10 bases separating them. The CDR3: CASSLSSSSDTQYF. CDR3 DNA: TGTGCCAGCAGCTTATCCAGTTCATCAGATACGCAGTATTTT.

CDR3 bases: TGTGCCAGCACCCGACAGGTCGGAACCGGGGAGCTGTTTTTT. Its protein is CASTRQVGTGELFF. This chain connects TRBV3-1 to TRBJ2-2, with D perhaps TRBD1 (6 bases). The V end lost 7 bases, the J end lost 5 bases, and 14 bases lay between the germline ends. Germline V gene lookup returns CDR1 LGHDT and CDR2 YNNKEL (reference sequence). This CDR3 is built from 14 residues.

The V and J genes are TRBV4-1 and TRBJ1-2; TRBD1 agrees at 9 bases. The germline V gene has CDR1 MGHRA and CDR2 YSYEKL. The J segment lost 4 bases and the V segment lost 8 bases, leaving 5 bases of the junction unmatched. CDR3 size: 13 residues. The CDR3 DNA sequence: TGCGCCAGCTTGGGACAGGGAGGCTATGGCTACACCTTC. Encoded protein: CASLGQGGYGYTF.

This clonotype was seen many times. The CDR3 DNA follows: TGTGCCATCAGTGCTGGACCGGGACAGGGAAACTATGGCTACACCTTC. Translation: CAISAGPGQGNYGYTF. This chain links TRBV10-3 with TRBJ1-2, with 9 bases lining up with TRBD1. With V trimmed by 4 bases and J by 2 bases, 8 bases remained unmatched. The CDR3 has 16 amino acids. Germline V gene sequence: CDR1 ENHRY, CDR2 SYGVKD.

This chain joins TRBV12-3 or TRBV12-4 and TRBJ1-6, with 7 bases lining up with TRBD1. V lost 7 bases, J lost 10 bases, and 28 bases stayed unmatched. The CDR3 is 20 amino acids. The CDR3 protein is CASIIHRDSGAITPQSPLHF. In DNA, the CDR3 is TGTGCCAGCATTATCCACCGGGACAGCGGGGCAATCACCCCCCAATCACCCCTCCACTTT.

This clonotype was found a few times. This rearrangement joins TRBV27 to TRBJ2-7, with D perhaps assigned TRBD1 or TRBD2 (5 bases each). From germline, CDR1 is MNHEY and CDR2 SMNVEV (reference sequence). V shed 6 bases and J shed 1 base, with 16 bases lying between them. CDR3 size: 15 residues. The CDR3 DNA reads as TGTGCCAGCAGCCACTCCCCGAGGGGATCCTACGAGCAGTACTTC. Translating gives CASSHSPRGSYEQYF.

This clonotype appeared many times. The gene calls are TRBV28 and TRBJ1-2, with 7 bases fitting TRBD1. CDR1 and CDR2 from the germline V gene are MDHEN and SYDVKM. Trimming at V came to 7 bases and at J to 4 bases, leaving 6 bases not matched to a gene. The CDR3 covers 13 residues. The CDR3 DNA sequence: TGTGCCAGCACAGACCAGGGGGTCTATGGCTACACCTTC. This sequence encodes CASTDQGVYGYTF.

The CDR3 region is CASSLTSENNEQFF. CDR3 sequence (DNA): TGCGCCAGCAGCTTAACTTCCGAGAACAATGAGCAGTTCTTC. This chain links TRBV5-1 with TRBJ2-1; the D is unclear. V was shortened by 2 bases and J by 5 bases, with 11 bases between the two germline ends. From germline, CDR1 is SGHRS and CDR2 YFSETQ. CDR3 size: 14 residues. Together with reference TRBV5-1 and TRBJ2-1, the CDR3 gives the full variable domain: KAGVTQTPRYLIKTRGQQVTLSCSPISGHRSVSWYQQTPGQGLQFLFEYFSETQRNKGNFPGRFSGRQFSNSRSEMNVSTLELGDSALYLCASSLTSENNEQFFGPGTRLTVL.

This clonotype has just a few counts. The rearrangement uses TRBV4-1 and TRBJ2-3; tentatively, D is TRBD2 (6 bases). Germline V lookup: CDR1 MGHRA, CDR2 YSYEKL. The CDR3 loop spans 17 amino acids. Trimming shortened V by 4 bases and J by 0 bases, and 17 bases separated the two germline ends. As DNA, the CDR3 is TGCGCCAGCAGCCGCACCCCAAGGAGGGCAAGCACAGATACGCAGTATTTT. The encoded protein is CASSRTPRRASTDTQYF.

This clonotype was observed many times. The chain is built from TRBV5-5 and TRBJ2-2, with 11 bases fitting TRBD2. This CDR3 is built from 17 residues. With 4 bases clipped from V and 5 bases from J, the junction kept 10 bases outside the gene matches. Germline CDR1 SGHKS, CDR2 YYEKEE (reference sequence). Here the CDR3 DNA reads TGTGCCAGCAGCCCCACTAGCGGGAGTTTTACTACCGGGGAGCTGTTTTTT. Translation: CASSPTSGSFTTGELFF.

The chain employs TRBV24-1 and TRBJ1-5, with D perhaps TRBD1 (5 bases). The CDR3 loop spans 18 amino acids. Trimming cost V 1 base and J 3 bases, with 18 bases left between them. Germline V gene lookup returns CDR1 KGHDR and CDR2 SFDVKD. CDR3 DNA: TGTGCCACCAGTGATTTTGACAGACCCTACCACCCCAATCAGCCCCAGCATTTT. It is translated as CATSDFDRPYHPNQPQHF.

The sample holds many counts of this clonotype. The rearrangement joins TRBV28 to TRBJ2-1, with D possibly being TRBD1 or TRBD2 (7 bases each). Germline-derived CDR1 and CDR2 are MDHEN and SYDVKM. This CDR3 comprises 17 residues. V gave up 5 bases and J gave up 6 bases, with 23 bases separating them. CDR3 sequence reads: CASSQGGLAGLSNEQFF. In DNA, the CDR3 is TGTGCCAGCAGTCAGGGGGGGTTGGCGGGACTTAGCAATGAGCAGTTCTTC.